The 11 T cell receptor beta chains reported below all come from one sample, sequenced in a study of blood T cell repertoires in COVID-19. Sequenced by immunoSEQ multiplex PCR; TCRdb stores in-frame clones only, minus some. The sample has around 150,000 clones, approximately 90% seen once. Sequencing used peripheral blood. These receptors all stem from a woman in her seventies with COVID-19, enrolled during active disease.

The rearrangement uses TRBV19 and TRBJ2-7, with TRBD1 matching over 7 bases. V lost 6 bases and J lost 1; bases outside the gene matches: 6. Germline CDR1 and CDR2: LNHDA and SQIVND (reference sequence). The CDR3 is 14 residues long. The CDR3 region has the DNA TGTGCCAGTAGCATGACAGGGTGGTCCTACGAGCAGTACTTC. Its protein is CASSMTGWSYEQYF.

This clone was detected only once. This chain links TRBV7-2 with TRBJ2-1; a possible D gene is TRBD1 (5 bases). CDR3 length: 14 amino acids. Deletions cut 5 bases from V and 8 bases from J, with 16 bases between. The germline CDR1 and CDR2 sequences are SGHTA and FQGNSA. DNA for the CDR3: TGTGCCAGCAGCCTACGGACACCTTTGGATGAGCAGTTCTTC. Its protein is CASSLRTPLDEQFF.

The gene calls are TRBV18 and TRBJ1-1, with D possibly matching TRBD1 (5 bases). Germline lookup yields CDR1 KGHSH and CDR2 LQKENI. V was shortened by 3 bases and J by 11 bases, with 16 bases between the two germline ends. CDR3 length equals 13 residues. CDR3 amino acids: CASSPQQGSGAFF. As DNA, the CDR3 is TGTGCCAGCTCACCGCAGCAGGGATCGGGCGCTTTCTTT. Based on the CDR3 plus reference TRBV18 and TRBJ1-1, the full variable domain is NAGVMQNPRHLVRRRGQEARLRCSPMKGHSHVYWYRQLPEEGLKFMVYLQKENIIDESGMPKERFSAEFPKEGPSILRIQQVVRGDSAAYFCASSPQQGSGAFFGQGTRLTVV.

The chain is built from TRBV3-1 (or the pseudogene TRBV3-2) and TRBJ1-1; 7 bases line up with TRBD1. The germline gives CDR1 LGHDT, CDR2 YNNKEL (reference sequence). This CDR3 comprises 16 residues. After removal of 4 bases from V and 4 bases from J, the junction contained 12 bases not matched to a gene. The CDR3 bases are TGTGCCAGCAGCCCTTTCCAGGGGGGCGCGGGCACTGAAGCTTTCTTT. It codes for CASSPFQGGAGTEAFF.

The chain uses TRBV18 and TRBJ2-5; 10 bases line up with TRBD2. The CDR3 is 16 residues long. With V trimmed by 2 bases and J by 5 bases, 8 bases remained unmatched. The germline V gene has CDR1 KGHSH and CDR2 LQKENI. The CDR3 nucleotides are TGTGCCAGCTCACCATTCAGCGGGGGGGCGAGGGAGACCCAGTACTTC. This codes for CASSPFSGGARETQYF.

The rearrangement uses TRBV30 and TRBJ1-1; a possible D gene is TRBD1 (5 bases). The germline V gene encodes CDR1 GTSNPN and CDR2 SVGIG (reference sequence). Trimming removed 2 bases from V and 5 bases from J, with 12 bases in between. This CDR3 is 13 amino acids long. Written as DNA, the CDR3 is TGTGCCTGGAGTACGGGGGGGTGGACTGAAGCTTTCTTT. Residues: CAWSTGGWTEAFF.

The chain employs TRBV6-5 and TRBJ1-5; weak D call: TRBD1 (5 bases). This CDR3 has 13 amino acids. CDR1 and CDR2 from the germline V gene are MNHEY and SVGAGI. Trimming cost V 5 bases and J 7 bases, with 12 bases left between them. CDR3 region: CASSQSKGQPQHF. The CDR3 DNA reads TGTGCCAGCAGTCAAAGTAAGGGGCAGCCCCAGCATTTT.

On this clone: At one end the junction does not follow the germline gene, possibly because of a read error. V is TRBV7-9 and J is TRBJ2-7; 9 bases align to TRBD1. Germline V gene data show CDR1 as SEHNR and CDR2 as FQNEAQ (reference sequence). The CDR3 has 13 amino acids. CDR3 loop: CASSPGTGSLSDF. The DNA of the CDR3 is TGTGCCAGCAGCCCCGGGACAGGGTCCTTGAGTGACTTC.

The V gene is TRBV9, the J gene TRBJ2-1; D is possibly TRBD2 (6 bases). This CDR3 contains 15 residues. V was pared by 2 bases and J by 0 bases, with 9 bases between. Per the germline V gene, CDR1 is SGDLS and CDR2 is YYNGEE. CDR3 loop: CASSVEGLSYNEQFF. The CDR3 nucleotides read TGTGCCAGCAGCGTGGAGGGGCTCTCCTACAATGAGCAGTTCTTC.

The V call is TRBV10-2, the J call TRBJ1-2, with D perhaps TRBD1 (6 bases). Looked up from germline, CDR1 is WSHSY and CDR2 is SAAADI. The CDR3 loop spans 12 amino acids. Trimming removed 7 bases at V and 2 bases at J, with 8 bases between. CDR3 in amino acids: CASTGQNYGYTF. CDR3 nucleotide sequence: TGCGCCAGCACGGGACAAAACTATGGCTACACCTTC.

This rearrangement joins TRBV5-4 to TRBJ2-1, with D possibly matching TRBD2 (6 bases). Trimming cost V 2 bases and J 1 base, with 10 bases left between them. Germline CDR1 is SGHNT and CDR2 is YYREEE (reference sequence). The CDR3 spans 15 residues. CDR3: CASSFGGGSYNEQFF. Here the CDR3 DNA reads TGTGCCAGCAGCTTTGGTGGGGGGTCCTACAATGAGCAGTTCTTC.